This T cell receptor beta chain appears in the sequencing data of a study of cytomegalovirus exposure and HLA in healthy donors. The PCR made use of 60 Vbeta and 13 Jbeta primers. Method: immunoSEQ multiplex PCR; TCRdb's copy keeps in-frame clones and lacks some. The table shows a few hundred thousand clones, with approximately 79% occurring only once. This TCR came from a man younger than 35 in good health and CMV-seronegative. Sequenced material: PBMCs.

In nucleotides, the CDR3 is TGTGCCAGTAGTATTCAGGGTTGGGACTATGGCTACACCTTC. Protein: CASSIQGWDYGYTF. The genes are TRBV19 and TRBJ1-2; maybe TRBD1 (5 bases). Trimming left V 3 bases short and J 3 bases short, with 11 bases between. CDR1 is LNHDA and CDR2 is SQIVND in the germline V gene (reference sequence). The CDR3 length is 14 residues.